This T cell receptor beta chain was identified during a study of blood T cell repertoires in COVID-19. Per the original data handling: The authors estimated nucleated cell counts from reference gene primer amplification. Clones were read by immunoSEQ multiplex PCR, and TCRdb kept only the in-frame ones, dropping some. V and J calls and clone size are those listed in that table; D and trimming were worked out from the DNA. The table shows around 250,000 clones, with around 86% occurring only once. The CDR3 totals 14 residues. V dropped 5 bases and J dropped 5 bases, with 16 bases sitting between them. Germline V gives CDR1 KGHSH, CDR2 LQKENI. Donors in Cohort 3 who had recovered were those with two negative PCRs, healthcare professional clearance, or resolution of their symptoms.

This clonotype originated in a man aged 18-30 years who had recovered from COVID-19. Sequenced material: PBMCs or T cells enriched from blood (not recorded which). The genes are TRBV18 and TRBJ2-7; TRBD2 is a possible D gene (6 bases). The CDR3 bases are TGTGCCAGCTCAAGTAGCGGCCCTCCTAACGAGCAGTACTTC. It is translated as CASSSSGPPNEQYF. The full variable domain, with the rest looked up from reference TRBV18 and TRBJ2-7, is NAGVMQNPRHLVRRRGQEARLRCSPMKGHSHVYWYRQLPEEGLKFMVYLQKENIIDESGMPKERFSAEFPKEGPSILRIQQVVRGDSAAYFCASSSSGPPNEQYFGPGTRLTVT.